The present T cell receptor (beta chain) was sequenced within a study of blood T cell repertoires in COVID-19. On the study more broadly: COVID-19 samples, acute and convalescent, were from the United States, Italy and Spain.

The V end was cut by 0 bases, the J end by 0 bases, with 12 bases between. CDR1 is SGDLS, CDR2 YYNGEE, per germline. This CDR3 comprises 16 residues. Authors' data handling: Amplification of reference gene primers provided the estimated nucleated cell counts. The method was immunoSEQ multiplex PCR; TCRdb's version includes in-frame clones alone and lacks a portion of them. The DNA gave D and trimming, while V, J and clone size come from that table. The sample lists roughly 500,000 clones, 70% to 90% seen once, with roughly 3.2% in the top ten. The sequence derives from a human donor in a cohort sampled during active COVID-19. The chain is built from TRBV9 and TRBJ2-5, with D hard to call. Sample: peripheral blood. CDR3 in amino acids: CASSVDGLTNQETQYF. The CDR3 DNA sequence: TGTGCCAGCAGCGTAGACGGTCTCACTAACCAAGAGACCCAGTACTTC.